This TCR beta chain emerged from a study of post-analysis software for immune sequencing data (dated by TCRdb to 2013 to 2016). Context from the whole study: The recorded disease courses included relapsing-remitting, secondary progressive and progressive-relapsing multiple sclerosis, and some patients had no subtype annotation. A subset of samples was prepared in parallel using single-end sample barcoding, then pooled and co-amplified after Illumina adapter ligation. The patient repertoires were compared against 11 previously published healthy control repertoires obtained from donors aged roughly 6 to 25 years.

To demonstrate the VDJtools post-analysis software, TCR beta repertoires were profiled from the peripheral blood of 13 young patients with multiple sclerosis. Multiple sclerosis patients were children and adolescents aged about 6 to 15 years. The method was PCR. TCRdb records Illumina HiSeq 2500 as the sequencer. To reduce PCR and sequencing biases, unique molecular identifiers were incorporated into the TCR beta cDNA libraries. Some 500,000 cDNA molecules were obtained per 1 to 10 million input T cells, so each molecule approximated one T cell. Patient libraries were prepared and sequenced with the same protocol used for the earlier healthy control dataset. Within a given batch, samples were prepared together, multiplexed and sequenced on the same HiSeq lane. The study's processing was this. MIGEC handled the raw barcoded reads, throwing out single-read molecular identifier groups before consensus assembly and CDR3 extraction. Clonotype tables were post-analysed with VDJtools, normalizing diversity by down-sampling all datasets to the smallest sample size. In repertoire overlap clustering, CDR3 amino acid sequences, but not nucleotide sequences, were matched to correct batch-related cross-sample contamination. TCRdb itself trimmed the public reads at Q25 with fastp, ran MiXCR and retained productive beta chains. Rows are combined by CDR3 protein, so each entry shows the most common genes and DNA. These V and J calls are TCRdb output, not the study's own analysis. The sample table records almost 700,000 distinct CDR3 sequences; approximately 59% of these occur just once. The top ten clonotypes cover around 11% of the sample.

Overall study outcomes, separate from this receptor: Direct clustering with F measure showed strong co-clustering of samples prepared in the same batch, prompting a batch-effect correction. Significantly lower normalized Chao1 diversity was found in multiple sclerosis patients than in controls, suggesting substantial peripheral T-cell clonal expansion. Significantly higher frequencies in patients than in controls were found for several TRBV segments, including TRBV5-6, TRBV5-1 and TRBV20-1. The control group was slightly older than the multiple sclerosis patient group.

A word on this clonotype: The specificity of this receptor is unknown. Nothing much larger sits one base from this clone, and base qualities are not available.

CDR1 MNHEY and CDR2 SVGEGT were looked up in the germline V gene. V is shortened by 7 bases, J by 1 base, and the region joining them spans 12 bases. The CDR3 goes from the cysteine to the phenylalanine over 14 residues. The only DNA kept is the CDR3, 42 bases in frame from the first base. The material sequenced was blood. This clonotype was obtained from a girl aged 2 to 9 with multiple sclerosis. The sequence is built from TRBV6-2 or TRBV6-3 and TRBJ2-3, with the D gene uncertain. The CDR3 loop reads CASIPAWGTDTQYF. At the DNA level, the sequence is TGTGCCAGCATTCCGGCGTGGGGCACAGATACGCAGTATTTT.